The text below deals with one T cell receptor beta chain. This clonotype was seen a handful of times. Its antigen is not yet known. Nothing much larger sits one base from this clone, and base qualities are not available. This specimen comes from a study of molecular identifiers for immune sequencing clone quantification (dated by TCRdb to the late 2010s). Background for the entire study: In a replicate experiment, RNA from roughly 18,000 or 92,000 naive CD8 T cells was split into five aliquots, four of which were sequenced. This methods study benchmarked molecular-identifier clustering-based TCR repertoire sequencing (MIDCIRS) and TCR RNA copy counting, using CD8 T cells to do so. Broad study findings and their caveats: A single cell's worth of spiked-in Jurkat TCR RNA was reported detectable even among under 1.3 million naive CD8 T cells. Modeling gave about 3.2 recovered TCR RNA copies per cell versus approximately 9 by digital PCR, implying approximately 30% capture efficiency. When barcode sub-clustering was left out, chimeric consensus sequences inflated TCR diversity, with chimeras reaching as high as 47%. Highly expanded clone sizes could be underestimated if identical TCR molecules share a barcode. In CMV-specific effector cells, clones with more than 20 RNA copies contained over 98% of molecules, whereas in naive cells such clones contained under 1% of molecules. The naive libraries included spiked-in Jurkat TCR RNA (10 copies' worth), and this Jurkat TCR RNA is not part of the donor repertoire.

Naive CD8 T cell libraries were made from approximately 20,000 to 1,000,000 sorted cells using 10%, 30% or 50% of purified RNA. On a BD FACSAria II, naive CD8 T cells were FACS-sorted as CD8+CD4-CCR7+CD45RA+ and collected into RLT Plus buffer. Detection sensitivity was tested by spiking Jurkat RNA equal to approximately 9 TCR copies' worth into samples containing roughly 17,000-1,000,000 naive CD8 T cells. Enrichment of CD8 T cells was done with RosetteSep CD8+ T Cell Enrichment Cocktail plus Ficoll-Paque, and ACK red cell lysis came afterward. At the junction V is shortened by 0 bases and J by 4 bases; bases outside the gene matches: 4. The CDR3 measures 16 amino acids from cysteine to phenylalanine. The sequence is cut down to CDR3 DNA, 48 bases in frame from base 1. The germline V gene encodes CDR1 LNHNV and CDR2 YYDKDF (reference sequence). The method was PCR. Sequencing used a NextSeq 500. Bulk TCR libraries were prepared as previously described, using TCR primers listed in Table S5. Purification of total RNA was performed with the Qiagen AllPrep DNA/RNA kit. Before analysis, reads from multiple sequencing runs of one library were combined. The authors processed their data as follows. Reads were retained only if their TCR constant sequence matched exactly, and those retained reads were trimmed to 150 nt and grouped according to their 12-nt molecular barcodes. Reads inside each barcode group were sub-clustered using a 15% Levenshtein threshold, and a quality-weighted consensus sequence was constructed for each RNA molecule. Non-functional sequences were removed, as were lower-count sequences one edit away from another. Barcode sub-clusters with fewer than 20% of the maximum read count were removed, based on fitting two negative binomial distributions. The public sequencing data were trimmed at Q25 with fastp and processed into clonotypes with MiXCR by TCRdb, which kept only in-frame beta chains. Every entry covers one CDR3 protein and lists the most common genes and DNA from its rows. The V and J calls come from TCRdb's annotation, not from the publication. Within this sample are about 510,000 distinct CDR3 sequences, with around 23% of them counted one time only. Of the sample, around 0.78% falls within the top ten clones.

The TCR originated in a human donor in good health. Some libraries in this study had Jurkat cell RNA spiked in. Here the chain combines TRBV15 and TRBJ2-1; 9 nucleotides in the junction match TRBD2. The sequenced sample was naive CD8+ T cells from blood, with Jurkat cell RNA spiked in. What the cell subset or site label conveys for this sample: FACS-sorted CD8+CD4-CCR7+CD45RA+ naive T cells. The nucleotides are TGTGCCACCAGCAGAGATCGGACTAGCGCTTACAATGAGCAGTTCTTC. This is translated as CATSRDRTSAYNEQFF.